Following are 32 T cell receptor beta chains from one sample sequenced in a study of blood T cell repertoires in COVID-19. This table comes from immunoSEQ multiplex PCR, and its TCRdb copy is limited to in-frame clones, with some not included. The table lists under 250,000 clones, approximately 90% of them singletons. The sequencing input was peripheral blood. All receptors come from a man in his sixties with COVID-19, enrolled during active disease.

This clone was picked up one time. The chain joins TRBV28 to TRBJ2-7; 8 bases are shared with TRBD2. Losses at the gene ends were 6 bases for V and 3 bases for J; bases not matched to a gene: 1. Germline CDR1 MDHEN, CDR2 SYDVKM. This CDR3 is built from 12 residues. The CDR3 region is CASSGGGYEQYF. CDR3 nucleotide sequence: TGTGCCAGCAGCGGGGGGGGCTACGAGCAGTACTTC.

The CDR3 sequence: CASRGQGGPNQPQHF. CDR3 bases: TGTGCCAGCAGAGGACAGGGTGGACCAAATCAGCCCCAGCATTTT. The rearrangement joins TRBV27 to TRBJ1-5, with TRBD1 identical over 8 bases. The CDR3 covers 15 residues. The V gene end was trimmed by 6 bases and the J gene end by 4 bases; junction bases not matched to a gene: 8. CDR1 and CDR2 (germline): MNHEY, SMNVEV (reference sequence).

The rearrangement links TRBV12-5 to TRBJ2-3, with TRBD2 matching 8 bases. This CDR3 region has 14 residues. V lost 7 bases, J lost 5 bases, and 8 bases stayed unmatched. The germline V gene has CDR1 LGHNT and CDR2 FRNRAP. The CDR3 reads CASALGGGGDTQYF. The CDR3 nucleotides read TGTGCTAGTGCCCTCGGGGGGGGAGGAGATACGCAGTATTTT.

The rearrangement links TRBV19 to TRBJ1-2; D is uncertain. Germline V gives CDR1 LNHDA, CDR2 SQIVND (reference sequence). This CDR3 comprises 12 residues. Trimming cost V 0 bases and J 5 bases, with 4 bases left between them. The CDR3 here is CASSIEYYGYTF. The DNA for the CDR3 is TGTGCCAGTAGTATAGAATATTATGGCTACACCTTC.

The chain has TRBV5-1 and TRBJ2-5, with a tentative D call TRBD2 (7 bases). V lost 4 bases and J 3 bases, leaving 16 bases between the germline ends. This CDR3 comprises 15 residues. The germline V gene has CDR1 SGHRS and CDR2 YFSETQ. The CDR3 nucleotides read TGCGCCAGCAGCGAGGCAGGCGGGGGCGAAGAGACCCAGTACTTC. It translates to CASSEAGGGEETQYF.

The CDR3 DNA is TGTGCCAGCAGGGGGACAGGGCGGTTGCACTATGGCTACACCTTC. As protein: CASRGTGRLHYGYTF. The rearrangement uses TRBV2 and TRBJ1-2; 9 nucleotides line up with TRBD1. This CDR3 is built from 15 residues. Germline CDR1 and CDR2: SNHLY and FYNNEI. Trimming at V came to 6 bases and at J to 3 bases, leaving 8 bases not matched to a gene.

The rearrangement links TRBV5-1 to TRBJ1-1, with 10 bases aligning to TRBD1. Germline lookup yields CDR1 SGHRS and CDR2 YFSETQ. The length of the CDR3 is 16 residues. V was clipped by 1 base and J by 4 bases; unmatched bases: 7. CDR3 loop: CASSLYGTGDPTEAFF. The CDR3 DNA follows: TGCGCCAGCAGCTTGTACGGGACAGGGGATCCCACTGAAGCTTTCTTT.

This chain joins TRBV7-8 and TRBJ2-1, with TRBD2 matching 7 bases. Trimming cost V 5 bases and J 7 bases; bases outside gene matches: 5. This CDR3 contains 13 residues. Germline V gene data show CDR1 as SGHVS and CDR2 as FQNEAQ. CDR3 loop: CASSPTSRNEQFF. DNA of the CDR3: TGTGCCAGCAGCCCGACTAGCCGGAATGAGCAGTTCTTC.

This clone has a single count. V usage is TRBV6-5 and J usage is TRBJ2-7; no definite D call. V was pared by 6 bases and J by 5 bases, with 20 bases between. This CDR3 is 15 amino acids long. From germline, CDR1 is MNHEY and CDR2 SVGAGI. The DNA of the CDR3 is TGTGCCAGCAGGAAACCTCAGGATCCAAAAAACGAGCAGTACTTC. It is translated as CASRKPQDPKNEQYF.

CDR3 DNA: TGTGCCAGCAGCCGAGCTAGCGGGAGAAACACCGGGGAGCTGTTTTTT. Translating it yields CASSRASGRNTGELFF. The rearrangement joins TRBV3-1 (or the pseudogene TRBV3-2) to TRBJ2-2; TRBD2 agrees at 10 bases. Germline V gene lookup returns CDR1 LGHDT and CDR2 YNNKEL (reference sequence). The trim removed 4 bases at V and 2 bases at J, leaving 4 bases unmatched. The CDR3 sequence is 16 residues long.

The CDR3 sequence: CASSKRGREKLFF. In DNA form, the CDR3 reads TGTGCCAGCAGCAAACGGGGTAGGGAAAAACTGTTTTTT. This sequence joins TRBV12-3 or TRBV12-4 and TRBJ1-4; D not certain. With 6 bases removed from V and 8 bases from J, the gap between germline ends came to 13 bases. This CDR3 spans 13 amino acids.

This chain links TRBV2 with TRBJ1-6; a weak D match, TRBD1 (6 bases). Germline assignment: CDR1 SNHLY and CDR2 FYNNEI. The CDR3 loop spans 16 amino acids. V lost 8 bases and J 9 bases, leaving 23 bases between the germline ends. CDR3 residues: CASSRIQRTTGSPLHF. The CDR3 nucleotides are TGTGCCAGCTCCCGAATCCAAAGGACGACAGGTTCACCCCTCCACTTT.

This clone was seen just once. The V and J genes are TRBV5-1 and TRBJ1-1, with D perhaps TRBD1 (6 bases). The CDR3 extends over 13 amino acids. The germline CDR1 and CDR2 sequences are SGHRS and YFSETQ. The V gene lost 3 bases and the J gene lost 2 bases, with 8 bases spanning the gap. The CDR3 loop is CASSSGTNTEAFF. CDR3 bases: TGCGCCAGCAGCTCAGGGACAAACACTGAAGCTTTCTTT.

Comment on this clone: Other DNA sequences in this specimen translate into the identical CDR3. The J gene is TRBJ2-3, the V gene TRBV19, with a possible D match to TRBD2 (7 bases). CDR3 size: 15 residues. V lost 3 bases and J lost 4, with 14 bases in between. Per germline, CDR1 LNHDA and CDR2 SQIVND (reference sequence). The CDR3 loop reads CASSMPGGGPDTQYF. CDR3 DNA: TGTGCCAGTAGTATGCCTGGGGGGGGGCCAGATACGCAGTATTTT.

The chain is built from TRBV18 and TRBJ1-1; TRBD1 is a possible D gene (5 bases). V lost 0 bases and J lost 2, with 13 bases in between. Germline CDR1 reads KGHSH; CDR2 reads LQKENI. The CDR3 is made up of 16 amino acids. Here the CDR3 DNA reads TGTGCCAGCTCACCACCGGGCGGCAGGGTTAACACTGAAGCTTTCTTT. Its translation is CASSPPGGRVNTEAFF.

The rearrangement joins TRBV2 to TRBJ1-1; 8 nucleotides line up with TRBD1. Looked up from germline, CDR1 is SNHLY and CDR2 is FYNNEI. With V trimmed by 6 bases and J by 5 bases, 11 bases remained unmatched. The CDR3 contains 15 residues. The CDR3 coding sequence is TGTGCCAGCAGATTCCAGGGGGCGGTAGTAACTGAAGCTTTCTTT. Residues: CASRFQGAVVTEAFF.

The rearrangement links TRBV21-1 to TRBJ2-7; no check of the table's D call, TRBD2, against the DNA was made. TRBV21-1 is a known pseudogene. The CDR3 length is 14 residues. CDR3 sequence reads: CASSWTSGSPEQYF. Here the CDR3 DNA reads TGTGCCAGCAGCTGGACTAGCGGATCCCCGGAGCAGTACTTC.

The V gene is TRBV19, the J gene TRBJ2-2; TRBD2 matches 7 bases. Germline V gives CDR1 LNHDA, CDR2 SQIVND (reference sequence). The CDR3 length is 16 residues. Germline trimming cut 4 bases from V and 2 bases from J; bases unmatched to any gene: 7. The CDR3 spells CASSSDGGTNTGELFF. CDR3 in DNA: TGTGCCAGTAGTAGCGACGGGGGGACCAACACCGGGGAGCTGTTTTTT.

The chain employs TRBV5-8 and TRBJ2-2; maybe TRBD1 (6 bases). The germline V gene encodes CDR1 SGHTS and CDR2 YDEGEE. V was trimmed by 6 bases and J by 5 bases, leaving 14 bases between them. The length of the CDR3 is 14 residues. CDR3 sequence (DNA): TGTGCCAGCATCCACAGGGTGGGAACCGGGGAGCTGTTTTTT. This codes for CASIHRVGTGELFF.

The chain has TRBV21-1 and TRBJ2-3; the DNA was not used to check the table's D call, TRBD2. TRBV21-1 is assigned pseudogene status. The CDR3 extends over 17 amino acids. The CDR3 DNA is TGTGCCAGCAGCAAAGGGCCGGGACTAGCGATCACAGATACGCAGTATTTT. This translates into CASSKGPGLAITDTQYF.

The V and J genes are TRBV3-1 (or the pseudogene TRBV3-2) and TRBJ1-1; D is possibly TRBD1 (5 bases). V lost 0 bases, J lost 2 bases, and 10 bases lay in between. The CDR3 runs 15 residues. The germline V gene encodes CDR1 LGHDT and CDR2 YNNKEL (reference sequence). CDR3 sequence (DNA): TGTGCCAGCAGCCAAGATCCAGGGAAAAACACTGAAGCTTTCTTT. Its protein is CASSQDPGKNTEAFF.

On this clone: Other DNA sequences within the sample encode an identical CDR3. The chain links TRBV5-1 to TRBJ2-7; 10 positions match TRBD2. Germline CDR1 is SGHRS and CDR2 is YFSETQ. Losses at the gene ends were 0 bases for V and 3 bases for J; bases not matched to a gene: 0. The CDR3 is 14 amino acids. DNA for the CDR3: TGCGCCAGCAGCTTGGGGACTAGCGGCTACGAGCAGTACTTC. Amino acid sequence: CASSLGTSGYEQYF.

This chain links TRBV5-1 with TRBJ1-2; a weak D match, TRBD1 (5 bases). Trimming removed 0 bases from V and 6 bases from J, with 9 bases in between. The CDR3 extends over 13 amino acids. Germline values: CDR1 SGHRS, CDR2 YFSETQ. Written as DNA, the CDR3 is TGCGCCAGCAGCTTGGTGGGGGGAGATGGCTACACCTTC. Translation gives CASSLVGGDGYTF.

The CDR3 DNA is TGTGCCACCAGTTCTACGGACAGGGGTGTTAATGAGCAGTTCTTC. It yields the protein CATSSTDRGVNEQFF. The chain has TRBV24-1 and TRBJ2-1; 9 positions match TRBD1. V lost 6 bases, J lost 7 bases, and 9 bases stayed unmatched. This CDR3 contains 15 residues. Germline loops: CDR1 KGHDR, CDR2 SFDVKD.

The CDR3 region has the DNA TGTGCCAGCAGGAACAGGGGAAGTAGGGACAATCAGCCCCAGCATTTT. The encoded protein is CASRNRGSRDNQPQHF. The chain couples TRBV28 to TRBJ1-5; 7 nucleotides line up with TRBD1. The CDR3 sequence is 16 residues long. V lost 6 bases and J lost 3; bases outside the gene matches: 11. Germline assignment: CDR1 MDHEN and CDR2 SYDVKM.

The chain links TRBV19 to TRBJ1-1, with TRBD1 matching over 7 bases. CDR1 and CDR2 (germline): LNHDA, SQIVND (reference sequence). V dropped 2 bases and J dropped 5; count of bases not matched to a gene: 5. The CDR3 runs to 14 residues. In nucleotides, the CDR3 is TGTGCCAGTAGTATATCACAGGGGTATACTGAAGCTTTCTTT. Translated, it gives CASSISQGYTEAFF.

The chain recombines TRBV5-4 with TRBJ1-1; D remains ambiguous. V was clipped by 0 bases and J by 4 bases, with 10 bases between them. CDR3 size: 14 residues. Germline CDR1 is SGHNT and CDR2 is YYREEE (reference sequence). The CDR3 loop reads CASSLGGLSTEAFF. CDR3 sequence (DNA): TGTGCCAGCAGCTTGGGAGGACTGAGCACTGAAGCTTTCTTT.

This sequence joins TRBV9 and TRBJ1-2; D remains unclear. The CDR3 consists of 15 residues. Germline CDR1 and CDR2: SGDLS and YYNGEE. The V gene lost 0 bases and the J gene lost 4 bases, with 13 bases spanning the gap. The CDR3 reads CASSVGPQATYGYTF. Here the CDR3 DNA reads TGTGCCAGCAGCGTAGGACCCCAGGCAACCTATGGCTACACCTTC. The full variable domain, its missing parts supplied by reference TRBV9 and TRBJ1-2, is DSGVTQTPKHLITATGQRVTLRCSPRSGDLSVYWYQQSLDQGLQFLIQYYNGEERAKGNILERFSAQQFPDLHSELNLSSLELGDSALYFCASSVGPQATYGYTFGSGTRLTVV.

The chain carries TRBV25-1 and TRBJ1-5; tentative D call: TRBD1 (5 bases). The V gene's germline CDR1 is MGHDK and CDR2 SYGVNS. Trimming took off 3 bases at V and 5 bases at J, with 8 bases between the two ends. CDR3 size: 13 residues. The CDR3 DNA follows: TGTGCCAGCAGTGACAGGGCGGATCAGCCCCAGCATTTT. This codes for CASSDRADQPQHF. The whole variable domain, filled in from reference TRBV25-1 and TRBJ1-5, reads EADIYQTPRYLVIGTGKKITLECSQTMGHDKMYWYQQDPGMELHLIHYSYGVNSTEKGDLSSESTVSRIRTEHFPLTLESARPSHTSQYLCASSDRADQPQHFGDGTRLSIL.

This chain connects TRBV2 to TRBJ2-2, with D possibly matching TRBD2 (5 bases). The CDR3 runs 13 residues. Germline lookup yields CDR1 SNHLY and CDR2 FYNNEI. V gave up 6 bases and J gave up 1 base, with 6 bases separating them. CDR3 loop: CASRDWNTGELFF. CDR3 nucleotide sequence: TGTGCCAGCAGGGACTGGAACACCGGGGAGCTGTTTTTT.

This clone was detected only once. This CDR3 is CASSSGGTGGNEQFF. The CDR3, as DNA: TGTGCCAGCAGCTCCGGGGGGACAGGGGGCAATGAGCAGTTCTTC. The rearrangement joins TRBV7-3 to TRBJ2-1; 11 nucleotides match TRBD1. This CDR3 spans 15 amino acids. With V trimmed by 4 bases and J by 6 bases, 5 bases remained unmatched. The germline CDR1 and CDR2 sequences are SGHTA and FQGTGA. Filled out from reference TRBV7-3 and TRBJ2-1, the complete variable domain reads GAGVSQTPSNKVTEKGKYVELRCDPISGHTALYWYRQSLGQGPEFLIYFQGTGAADDSGLPNDRFFAVRPEGSVSTLKIQRTERGDSAVYLCASSSGGTGGNEQFFGPGTRLTVL.

The rearrangement joins TRBV9 to TRBJ2-1, with 8 bases matching TRBD2. Trimming at V came to 5 bases and at J to 6 bases, leaving 4 bases not matched to a gene. CDR3 length: 13 amino acids. The V gene's germline CDR1 is SGDLS and CDR2 YYNGEE. CDR3 sequence reads: CASRGSGVNEQFF. The CDR3 coding sequence is TGTGCCAGCAGGGGTAGCGGGGTCAATGAGCAGTTCTTC. Using reference TRBV9 and TRBJ2-1 for the parts outside the CDR3, the full variable domain is DSGVTQTPKHLITATGQRVTLRCSPRSGDLSVYWYQQSLDQGLQFLIQYYNGEERAKGNILERFSAQQFPDLHSELNLSSLELGDSALYFCASRGSGVNEQFFGPGTRLTVL.